The present T cell receptor (beta chain) was sequenced within a study of T cell changes during pregnancy in multiple sclerosis (dated by TCRdb to between 2019 and 2020). About the study as a whole: The study examined how the T cell repertoire changed over the course of pregnancy in women with multiple sclerosis.

Library preparation employed the immunoSEQ multiplex PCR assay. TCRdb limited this immuneACCESS table to in-frame rearrangements with V and J called. A share of clones is missing; checked studies link under half to unresolved V genes, and the rest is unexplained. In all, the sample holds 20,000 or so clones, and roughly 90% of those were seen once. The biggest ten clones account for under 0.7% of the sample. Concerning this clone: It lacks a known antigen. No base-level quality is on record; no much larger clone is a single base apart.

Ends trimmed: V by 6 bases, J by 2 bases; bases unmatched to a gene: 8. The CDR1 and CDR2 encoded by the germline V gene (reference sequence) are LNHDA and SQIVND. Including the terminal cysteine and phenylalanine, the CDR3 comprises 16 residues. Only the CDR3 portion is preserved as DNA: 48 bases, with reading frame beginning at the first base. The receptor's source is a female donor in good health, enrolled as a control in a pregnancy study. Recombination joined TRBV19 with TRBJ2-5; TRBD2 fits 11 bases in the junction. Specimen: CD4+ T cells from peripheral blood mononuclear cells, collected after pregnancy. The sequenced DNA is TGTGCCAGTAGCCGATGGGGACTAGCGGAACAAGAGACCCAGTACTTC. Protein translation: CASSRWGLAEQETQYF.